This TCR beta chain was obtained from a study of T cells in Graves' hyperthyroidism and ophthalmopathy. About the study: Pretreatment peripheral blood was obtained at initial diagnosis. Findings of the study overall: Blood also contained most expanded thyroid clonotypes above 0.001.

This CDR3 spans 14 amino acids. After removal of 4 bases from V and 9 bases from J, the junction contained 5 bases not matched to a gene. Germline-derived CDR1 and CDR2 are MDHEN and SYDVKM. RNA transcripts yielded amplified TCR beta CDR3 regions. TCR CDR3 underwent first-round RT-PCR with the HTBI primer set. TCRdb used MiXCR to reprocess the multiplex PCR reads, holding one entry per CDR3 protein. The table includes 550,000 to 700,000 distinct CDR3 sequences, roughly 15% detected once. Uncontrolled infection, other autoimmune disease, pregnancy or lactation disqualified patients from enrolment. The diagnoses drew upon clinical symptoms, serum thyroxine and TRAb, thyroid ultrasound and orbital computed tomography. The sample holds many counts of this clonotype. Antigen unknown.

The chain recombines TRBV28 with TRBJ1-6, with 8 bases fitting TRBD1. Sequencing was performed on blood. The source of this sequence is a woman in her 40s with Graves' ophthalmopathy. CDR3 DNA: TGTGCCAGCAGTTCGGACAGGGCGAGTTCACCCCTCCACTTT. This gives the protein CASSSDRASSPLHF.